The entry below describes one T cell receptor beta chain. This specimen comes from a study of blood T cell repertoires in COVID-19. Study details: Both acute and convalescent COVID-19 samples were obtained from the United States, Italy and Spain.

V lost 0 bases, J lost 8 bases, and 12 bases stayed unmatched. CDR3 length equals 16 residues. Germline-derived CDR1 and CDR2 are SGHTA and FQGNSA. Libraries were prepared by immunoSEQ multiplex PCR; TCRdb keeps only in-frame clonotypes and omits some of them. The sample records 130,000 or so clones, 88% being singletons. The TCR comes from a human donor with COVID-19, enrolled during active disease. The donor label of this sample is uncertain. V usage is TRBV7-2 and J usage is TRBJ1-2; 7 bases are shared with TRBD1. Sequenced: peripheral blood. The CDR3 reads CASSLALGQQSGGYTF. In nucleotides, the CDR3 is TGTGCCAGCAGCTTAGCGTTGGGACAGCAATCGGGAGGCTACACCTTC.